This T cell receptor (beta chain) originates from a study of low-dose radiotherapy and immunotherapy resistance in tumors. The overall study: Intravenous administration to patients comprised nivolumab at 240 mg every two weeks and ipilimumab at 1 mg/kg every six weeks.

This CDR3 is 12 amino acids long. CDR1 and CDR2 (germline): MNHEY, SVGEGT. The germline V and J ends were trimmed by 6 bases and 5 bases, with 11 bases remaining between them. Primers used for first-strand cDNA, a TRAV- and TRBV-specific set, covered both alpha and beta chains. PCR amplification of the TCRs was performed with Phusion for 20 PCR cycles, and it relied on a constant-region primer together with a V-primer adapter. TCRdb itself ran the reads through MiXCR, one entry per CDR3 protein. The sample contains about 58,000 distinct CDR3 sequences, about a quarter of which appear only once. Regarding time point: after trial treatment. Treatment here: LDRT plus nivolumab, ipilimumab, low-dose cyclophosphamide and aspirin (RACIN trial). All eligible patients presented with advanced solid tumors that contained no tumor-infiltrating lymphocytes.

This sequence originates from a male donor with prostate cancer. Sequencing was performed on PBMCs, taken after low-dose radiotherapy plus immunotherapy. This sequence joins TRBV6-2 or TRBV6-3 and TRBJ2-7; D gene uncertain. CDR3 sequence (DNA): TGTGCCAGCAGCCCCACTTTCCACGAGCAGTACTTC. Its translation: CASSPTFHEQYF.